The 30 T cell receptor beta chains below all came from one sample that was sequenced in a study of T cells after yellow fever vaccination. Each CDR3 protein gets one entry after TCRdb re-called the 5' RACE reads with MiXCR. Seen here are some 80,000 distinct CDR3 sequences, more than 10% observed once, and the top ten hold just under 25%. The sample consisted of CD8+ T cells not binding an NS4B(214-222) dextramer, sorted from PBMCs, taken more than 20 days after the first yellow fever vaccination. All receptors come from a man between 18 and 29 years old who received the YFV17D yellow fever vaccine.

CDR3 bases: TGCGCCACCCCGCCACCCCTCCACTTT. Protein: CATPPPLHF. The chain links TRBV5-1 to TRBJ1-6, with D unresolved. Between the trimmed V and J ends, which lost 9 bases and 11 bases, there was a span of 6 bases. This CDR3 has 9 residues. CDR1 is SGHRS and CDR2 is YFSETQ in the germline V gene.

This clonotype was seen a few times. The gene calls are TRBV4-1 and TRBJ2-7, with a weak D call TRBD2 (6 bases). Germline CDR1 and CDR2: MGHRA and YSYEKL. Between the trimmed V and J ends, which lost 0 bases and 3 bases, there was a span of 6 bases. The CDR3 covers 13 residues. DNA for the CDR3: TGCGCCAGCAGCCAAGAGGAGGGCTACGAGCAGTACTTC. Translation: CASSQEEGYEQYF.

This clonotype was seen a few times. V is TRBV29-1 and J is TRBJ1-1, with 7 bases that match TRBD1. The CDR3 is 11 residues long. CDR1 SQVTM and CDR2 ANQGSEA come from the germline V gene. Germline trimming cut 7 bases from V and 8 bases from J; bases unmatched to any gene: 7. Written as DNA, the CDR3 is TGCAGCGCGCGTCGGACAGGCGAAGCTTTCTTT. It specifies CSARRTGEAFF.

V and J are TRBV9 and TRBJ2-1, with 7 bases lining up with TRBD1. Per the germline V gene, CDR1 is SGDLS and CDR2 is YYNGEE. This CDR3 has 15 residues. Trimming cost V 4 bases and J 4 bases; bases outside gene matches: 8. In DNA, the CDR3 is TGTGCCAGCAGCCCAGGACAGGAATTGTACAATGAGCAGTTCTTC. This codes for CASSPGQELYNEQFF.

This clonotype showed up just a few times. The CDR3 loop reads CASSQTTSGGTGELFF. Here the CDR3 DNA reads TGTGCCAGCAGCCAAACGACTAGCGGGGGAACCGGGGAGCTGTTTTTT. The genes are TRBV3-1 and TRBJ2-2; 12 nucleotides match TRBD2. The CDR3 has 16 residues. Germline loops: CDR1 LGHDT, CDR2 YNNKEL (reference sequence). The junction had 3 bases not matched to a gene; V was cut back by 2 bases and J by 5 bases.

The J gene is TRBJ2-3, the V gene TRBV23-1; D may be TRBD1 (7 bases). TRBV23-1 is identified as an open reading frame with a role that is uncertain. Trimming shortened V by 8 bases and J by 0 bases, and 21 bases separated the two germline ends. The CDR3 sequence is 17 residues long. The CDR3 is CASPHRRGLTSTDTQYF. DNA for the CDR3: TGCGCCAGCCCCCATAGGAGGGGGCTGACTAGCACAGATACGCAGTATTTT.

This clonotype appeared a few times. The V and J genes are TRBV7-2 and TRBJ2-5, with D unresolved. The CDR3 contains 16 residues. Germline assignment: CDR1 SGHTA and CDR2 FQGNSA. V gave up 5 bases and J gave up 4 bases, with 20 bases separating them. This CDR3 reads CASSPWTNDPLETQYF. For the CDR3, the DNA is TGTGCCAGCAGCCCTTGGACCAACGACCCTCTAGAGACCCAGTACTTC.

This CDR3 reads CASSLGVNREETQYF. CDR3 coding DNA: TGTGCCAGCAGTTTGGGGGTGAACCGGGAAGAGACCCAGTACTTC. This chain joins TRBV28 and TRBJ2-5; D is perhaps TRBD1 or TRBD2 (5 bases each). Germline assignment: CDR1 MDHEN and CDR2 SYDVKM. This CDR3 spans 15 amino acids. Trimming cost V 3 bases and J 3 bases, with 14 bases left between them.

This clonotype has just a few counts. The chain is built from TRBV5-5 and TRBJ2-7, with 7 bases lining up with TRBD1. After removal of 0 bases from V and 4 bases from J, the junction contained 10 bases not matched to a gene. The CDR3 is 16 amino acids. The germline V gene has CDR1 SGHKS and CDR2 YYEKEE (reference sequence). Here the CDR3 DNA reads TGTGCCAGCAGCTTGGATGACAGGGAATCTCCTTACGAGCAGTACGTC. The encoded protein is CASSLDDRESPYEQYV.

A few counts support this clonotype. The chain employs TRBV5-1 and TRBJ2-2; 8 bases fit TRBD1. CDR1 is SGHRS, CDR2 YFSETQ, per germline. The CDR3 consists of 16 residues. Trimming removed 4 bases from V and 1 base from J; junction bases left unmatched: 6. The CDR3 nucleotides read TGCGCCAGCAGCGAAGGGACAGGTGTGAACACCGGGGAGCTGTTTTTT. This sequence encodes CASSEGTGVNTGELFF.

This clonotype was observed a few times. The chain joins TRBV10-3 to TRBJ2-5; 13 nucleotides agree with TRBD2. Germline loops: CDR1 ENHRY, CDR2 SYGVKD. The CDR3 has 16 residues. Trimming at V came to 6 bases and at J to 2 bases, leaving 6 bases not matched to a gene. CDR3 in amino acids: CAIRRTSGGEQETQYF. The CDR3 DNA sequence: TGTGCCATCAGGCGGACTAGCGGGGGTGAACAAGAGACCCAGTACTTC.

This clonotype was seen a few times. The chain has TRBV5-1 and TRBJ1-1; D uncertain. The V gene's germline CDR1 is SGHRS and CDR2 YFSETQ. Trimming took off 0 bases at V and 6 bases at J, with 12 bases between the two ends. This CDR3 is 14 amino acids long. CDR3 nucleotide sequence: TGCGCCAGCAGCTTGGAGGCAGGCCCCCCTGAAGCTTTCTTT. Residues: CASSLEAGPPEAFF.

This clonotype occurred a few times. This chain links TRBV5-1 with TRBJ2-7; TRBD1 aligns across 7 bases. The CDR3 covers 13 residues. CDR1 and CDR2 from the germline V gene are SGHRS and YFSETQ. With V trimmed by 4 bases and J by 7 bases, 8 bases remained unmatched. CDR3 region: CASSPAGRGEQYF. In DNA form, the CDR3 reads TGCGCCAGCAGCCCCGCCGGCAGGGGGGAGCAGTACTTC. The variable domain in full, with the rest retrieved from reference TRBV5-1 and TRBJ2-7, is KAGVTQTPRYLIKTRGQQVTLSCSPISGHRSVSWYQQTPGQGLQFLFEYFSETQRNKGNFPGRFSGRQFSNSRSEMNVSTLELGDSALYLCASSPAGRGEQYFGPGTRLTVT.

The V call is TRBV5-1, the J call TRBJ1-2, with TRBD1 matching over 7 bases. This CDR3 comprises 14 residues. Looked up from germline, CDR1 is SGHRS and CDR2 is YFSETQ. The V gene end was trimmed by 0 bases and the J gene end by 4 bases; junction bases not matched to a gene: 3. CDR3 coding DNA: TGCGCCAGCAGCTTGGCGACAGGGATCTATGGCTACACCTTC. This encodes CASSLATGIYGYTF.

This clonotype was detected a few times. The chain recombines TRBV4-1 with TRBJ1-1, with 11 bases identical to TRBD1. Germline V lookup: CDR1 MGHRA, CDR2 YSYEKL. V lost 4 bases to trimming and J lost 4 bases; unmatched junction nucleotides: 8. This CDR3 has 16 amino acids. The CDR3 region is CASSRGQGAQGTEAFF. CDR3 bases: TGCGCCAGCAGCCGAGGACAGGGGGCTCAGGGCACTGAAGCTTTCTTT.

This clonotype appeared a few times. The rearrangement joins TRBV6-1 to TRBJ2-1, with 8 positions matching TRBD1. Germline-derived CDR1 and CDR2 are MNHNS and SASEGT. Unmatched junction bases numbered 5, after V lost 7 bases and J lost 6 bases. The CDR3 has 13 residues. DNA for the CDR3: TGTGCCAGCAATGGACAGGGAGGCAATGAGCAGTTCTTC. The encoded protein is CASNGQGGNEQFF.

The chain recombines TRBV12-3 or TRBV12-4 with TRBJ1-2, with 8 bases matching TRBD1. V gave up 6 bases and J gave up 4 bases; unmatched junction bases: 4. The CDR3 is made up of 13 amino acids. This CDR3 is CASSQGTGYGYTF. The CDR3 bases are TGTGCCAGCAGCCAGGGGACAGGCTATGGCTACACCTTC.

The chain employs TRBV11-2 and TRBJ2-2; TRBD1 matches at 8 bases. This CDR3 comprises 15 residues. Germline-derived CDR1 and CDR2 are SGHAT and FQNNGV. The V gene end was trimmed by 5 bases and the J gene end by 1 base; junction bases not matched to a gene: 3. The CDR3 protein is CASSRTGLNTGELFF. The CDR3 nucleotides are TGTGCCAGCAGCCGGACAGGGCTGAACACCGGGGAGCTGTTTTTT.

J is TRBJ2-1 and V is TRBV9; 9 positions agree with TRBD2. From germline, CDR1 is SGDLS and CDR2 YYNGEE. The CDR3 consists of 15 residues. Losses at the gene ends were 3 bases for V and 0 bases for J; bases not matched to a gene: 1. The DNA of the CDR3 is TGTGCCAGCAGCGGGGGACTAGCCTCCTACAATGAGCAGTTCTTC. It codes for CASSGGLASYNEQFF.

The V call is TRBV29-1, the J call TRBJ1-2, with D possibly matching TRBD1 (5 bases). The CDR3 length is 11 residues. Germline V gives CDR1 SQVTM, CDR2 ANQGSEA. With 7 bases removed from V and 3 bases from J, the gap between germline ends came to 9 bases. The CDR3 bases are TGCAGCGCAGGGATCGACTATGGCTACACCTTC. Translated: CSAGIDYGYTF.

This chain joins TRBV5-6 and TRBJ2-1; D unclear. The CDR3 has 14 residues. Trimming shortened V by 8 bases and J by 5 bases, and 17 bases separated the two germline ends. The V gene's germline CDR1 is SGHDT and CDR2 YYEEEE. In DNA, the CDR3 is TGTGCCAGGGGCCCCGAGCGACGGCACAATGAGCAGTTCTTC. Translation: CARGPERRHNEQFF.

This clonotype has just a few counts. The V and J genes are TRBV6-1 and TRBJ2-5; D not certain. Germline-derived CDR1 and CDR2 are MNHNS and SASEGT. This CDR3 has 15 amino acids. V gave up 3 bases and J gave up 1 base, with 12 bases separating them. CDR3 DNA: TGTGCCAGCAGTGAGAAATGGATCTCCCAAGAGACCCAGTACTTC. Protein: CASSEKWISQETQYF.

This clonotype was detected a few times. This rearrangement joins TRBV6-2 or TRBV6-3 to TRBJ1-5; D is unresolved. V shed 6 bases and J shed 4 bases, with 10 bases lying between them. The CDR3 totals 13 residues. The germline V gene has CDR1 MNHEY and CDR2 SVGEGT. The DNA of the CDR3 is TGTGCCAGCAGCACTTCGGATAATCAGCCCCAGCATTTT. It yields the protein CASSTSDNQPQHF.

This clonotype appeared a few times. The chain has TRBV4-1 and TRBJ2-3; D not resolved. Trimming removed 3 bases at V and 2 bases at J, with 12 bases between. Germline assignment: CDR1 MGHRA and CDR2 YSYEKL. The CDR3 contains 15 residues. The CDR3 bases are TGCGCCAGCAGCCACCGGACGGATCTCACAGATACGCAGTATTTT. This encodes CASSHRTDLTDTQYF.

This clonotype has more than one count but fewer than ten. The rearrangement joins TRBV7-9 to TRBJ1-2, with D hard to call. V was clipped by 7 bases and J by 4 bases, with 16 bases between them. The CDR3 is 14 residues long. From germline, CDR1 is SEHNR and CDR2 FQNEAQ (reference sequence). This CDR3 is CASTQGGSFYGYTF. As DNA, the CDR3 is TGTGCCAGCACCCAAGGCGGCAGTTTCTATGGCTACACCTTC. The entire variable domain, with the rest obtained from reference TRBV7-9 and TRBJ1-2, is as follows: DTGVSQNPRHKITKRGQNVTFRCDPISEHNRLYWYRQTLGQGPEFLTYFQNEAQLEKSRLLSDRFSAERPKGSFSTLEIQRTEQGDSAMYLCASTQGGSFYGYTFGSGTRLTVV.

The chain joins TRBV27 to TRBJ2-7; maybe TRBD2 (5 bases). Per germline, CDR1 MNHEY and CDR2 SMNVEV (reference sequence). The CDR3 extends over 14 amino acids. V was cut by 6 bases and J by 3 bases, with 15 bases left in between. This CDR3 reads CASSSYVGSYEQYV. The CDR3 DNA follows: TGTGCCAGCAGCTCGTATGTGGGGAGCTACGAGCAGTACGTC.

The gene calls are TRBV27 and TRBJ2-5; D might be TRBD2 (5 bases). This CDR3 is built from 13 residues. Germline CDR1 and CDR2: MNHEY and SMNVEV (reference sequence). V was shortened by 8 bases and J by 1 base, with 11 bases between the two germline ends. Here the CDR3 DNA reads TGTGCCAGCGGGCCGGGGATCCAAGAGACCCAGTACTTC. Translation gives CASGPGIQETQYF.

The chain recombines TRBV7-9 with TRBJ1-2; D unresolved. This CDR3 is built from 12 residues. Trimming stripped 4 bases from V and 8 bases from J, with 11 bases between. Germline CDR1 and CDR2: SEHNR and FQNEAQ (reference sequence). DNA of the CDR3: TGTGCCAGCAGCTACGCCGACCAGGGCTACACCTTC. It codes for CASSYADQGYTF.

The chain combines TRBV4-1 with TRBJ2-3; 8 bases align to TRBD2. The germline V gene has CDR1 MGHRA and CDR2 YSYEKL. The V gene end was trimmed by 0 bases and the J gene end by 2 bases; junction bases not matched to a gene: 7. The CDR3 covers 17 residues. The CDR3 DNA follows: TGCGCCAGCAGCCAAGATGAGACGGGGGGGATCACAGATACGCAGTATTTT. Protein: CASSQDETGGITDTQYF.

The V call is TRBV6-2 or TRBV6-3, the J call TRBJ2-5; D gene unclear. The CDR3 contains 13 residues. The germline gives CDR1 MNHEY, CDR2 SVGEGT. V lost 4 bases and J 2 bases, leaving 8 bases between the germline ends. The CDR3 here is CASSFDWQETQYF. Written as DNA, the CDR3 is TGTGCCAGCAGTTTCGACTGGCAAGAGACCCAGTACTTC.